This T cell receptor beta chain was retrieved from a study of T cell clones after liver transplantation. Some clones are missing from TCRdb's copy, which holds only in-frame ones; the method was immunoSEQ multiplex PCR. The sample records some 34,000 clones, more than 90% being singletons. This clonotype was obtained from a human patient who received a liver transplant. Some T cells may have come from the graft donor. Here the sequenced sample was CD8+ T cells from blood, taken 12 months after liver transplant.

The CDR3 bases are TGTGCCAGCAGCCATGGGACAGGGGGCTACAATGAGCAGTTCTTC. Its protein product is CASSHGTGGYNEQFF. The V gene is TRBV5-6, the J gene TRBJ2-1; 11 bases match TRBD1. V was clipped by 4 bases and J by 3 bases; unmatched bases: 3. CDR3 length: 15 residues. Germline CDR1 and CDR2: SGHDT and YYEEEE.